The entry below describes one T cell receptor beta chain. Its antigen is undetermined. Together with a sample-barcoded 5' primer, a J-beta primer mix was included in a second PCR lasting roughly 6 to 12 cycles. TCRdb reprocessed the 5' RACE reads via MiXCR and lists one record per CDR3 protein. Here the sample spans some 1.5 million distinct CDR3 sequences, about 42% being singletons. The CDR3 is 16 residues long. Germline-derived CDR1 and CDR2 are LGHDT and YNNKEL (reference sequence). The data were taken from a study of blood T cells in healthy people across ages. The study's findings and limits: Age brought a roughly linear fall in TCR beta diversity measured per million T cells. Researchers deemed the diversity estimates from one million T cells underestimates. Unknown donor CMV status possibly confounded expanded clonotype changes. More naive CD4+ cells and higher diversity were found in long-lived than in aged donors.

The TCR sequence derives from a woman between 18 and 29 years old in good health. The chain combines TRBV3-1 with TRBJ2-1; TRBD2 might be the D (6 bases). The assigned J gene may be wrong: the sequence end matches TRBJ2-7 better. Sequencing was performed on blood. The CDR3 nucleotides are TGTGCCAGCAGCCATGGTTACGGGAGTGGGTACAATGAGCAGTACTTC. It yields the protein CASSHGYGSGYNEQYF.